A single sample gave rise to the 10 T cell receptor beta chains below, sequenced in a study of T-cell reconstitution after alpha-beta-depleted transplantation in children. This sample's TCRbeta library carried unique molecular identifier barcodes. TCRdb independently ran MiXCR on the PCR reads; one entry per CDR3 protein. The sample records some 280,000 distinct CDR3 sequences, 9.9% being singletons. This specimen was PBMCs from the stem cell graft donor, taken from the stem cell graft. These receptors were obtained from a human donor who donated a stem cell graft to a child with SCID.

This chain's CDR3 is CASSLFDKNYGYTF. In nucleotides, the CDR3 is TGTGCCAGCAGCCTTTTTGACAAAAACTATGGCTACACCTTC. This rearrangement joins TRBV7-9 to TRBJ1-2; D gene ambiguous. CDR1 and CDR2 (germline): SEHNR, FQNEAQ (reference sequence). Trimming shortened V by 5 bases and J by 2 bases, and 12 bases separated the two germline ends. The CDR3 has 14 amino acids.

This clonotype was counted a few times. The chain has TRBV20-1 and TRBJ2-3, with D unresolved. Germline CDR1 reads DFQATT; CDR2 reads SNEGSKA (reference sequence). Trimming cost V 3 bases and J 7 bases, with 8 bases left between them. CDR3 length: 11 amino acids. Here the CDR3 reads CSASWGNTQYF. The CDR3 DNA reads as TGCAGTGCTAGTTGGGGAAATACGCAGTATTTT.

V is TRBV5-1 and J is TRBJ2-1; tentatively, D is TRBD1 (5 bases). This CDR3 region has 15 residues. The germline gives CDR1 SGHRS, CDR2 YFSETQ. V was clipped by 0 bases and J by 5 bases, with 12 bases between them. The CDR3 DNA reads as TGCGCCAGCAGCTTGGTCCCGTCAGGGAACAATGAGCAGTTCTTC. Its translation is CASSLVPSGNNEQFF.

J is TRBJ1-2 and V is TRBV12-3 or TRBV12-4; a weak D match, TRBD1 (5 bases). The CDR3 consists of 14 residues. V was shortened by 6 bases and J by 2 bases, with 13 bases between the two germline ends. As DNA, the CDR3 is TGTGCCAGCAGCCCCCGGGGCAGCAACTATGGCTACACCTTC. Its protein is CASSPRGSNYGYTF.

This clonotype was counted only a few times. This chain joins TRBV5-1 and TRBJ1-1; D gene uncertain. The CDR3 spans 14 residues. Germline values: CDR1 SGHRS, CDR2 YFSETQ. Trimming pared 0 bases from V and 6 bases from J, leaving 12 bases between. The CDR3: CASSLARNWAEAFF. The CDR3 DNA sequence: TGCGCCAGCAGCTTGGCGAGGAACTGGGCTGAAGCTTTCTTT.

The chain joins TRBV5-6 to TRBJ2-3; 9 nucleotides match TRBD2. There are 18 residues in the CDR3. V lost 3 bases, J lost 3 bases, and 14 bases stayed unmatched. Germline V CDR1 and CDR2: SGHDT, YYEEEE. CDR3 loop: CASSSLTGSGGLTDTQYF. CDR3 DNA sequence: TGTGCCAGCAGCTCGTTGACTGGTAGCGGGGGCCTAACAGATACGCAGTATTTT.

This clonotype was detected only a few times. The chain couples TRBV11-2 to TRBJ2-5; the D gene could be TRBD1 or TRBD2 (5 bases each). V was clipped by 3 bases and J by 3 bases, with 11 bases between them. Looked up from germline, CDR1 is SGHAT and CDR2 is FQNNGV. This CDR3 has 14 residues. The CDR3 DNA reads as TGTGCCAGCAGCTTGAATCTGGGGGAAGAGACCCAGTACTTC. It specifies CASSLNLGEETQYF.

This sequence joins TRBV25-1 and TRBJ2-7; D tentatively fits TRBD1 or TRBD2 (5 bases each). The germline V gene encodes CDR1 MGHDK and CDR2 SYGVNS. The length of the CDR3 is 14 residues. V was trimmed by 2 bases and J by 0 bases, leaving 8 bases between them. The CDR3 bases are TGTGCCAGCAGTGAACTGGGGGTCTCCTACGAGCAGTACTTC. This codes for CASSELGVSYEQYF.

This clonotype was observed a handful of times. The chain has TRBV29-1 and TRBJ2-7; a weak D match, TRBD2 (6 bases). Trimming shortened V by 1 base and J by 0 bases, and 13 bases separated the two germline ends. The CDR3 spans 15 residues. From germline, CDR1 is SQVTM and CDR2 ANQGSEA. This CDR3 is CSVEGGETTSYEQYF. CDR3 nucleotide sequence: TGCAGCGTTGAAGGGGGGGAGACAACCTCCTACGAGCAGTACTTC.

This clonotype was seen more than once but under ten times. The genes are TRBV5-8 and TRBJ2-5; 7 bases line up with TRBD1. V lost 0 bases to trimming and J lost 5 bases; unmatched junction nucleotides: 7. This CDR3 contains 15 residues. In germline, CDR1 is SGHTS, CDR2 YDEGEE. The CDR3 DNA is TGTGCCAGCAGCTTGGGTGACAGGGATAGGGAGACCCAGTACTTC. It specifies CASSLGDRDRETQYF.